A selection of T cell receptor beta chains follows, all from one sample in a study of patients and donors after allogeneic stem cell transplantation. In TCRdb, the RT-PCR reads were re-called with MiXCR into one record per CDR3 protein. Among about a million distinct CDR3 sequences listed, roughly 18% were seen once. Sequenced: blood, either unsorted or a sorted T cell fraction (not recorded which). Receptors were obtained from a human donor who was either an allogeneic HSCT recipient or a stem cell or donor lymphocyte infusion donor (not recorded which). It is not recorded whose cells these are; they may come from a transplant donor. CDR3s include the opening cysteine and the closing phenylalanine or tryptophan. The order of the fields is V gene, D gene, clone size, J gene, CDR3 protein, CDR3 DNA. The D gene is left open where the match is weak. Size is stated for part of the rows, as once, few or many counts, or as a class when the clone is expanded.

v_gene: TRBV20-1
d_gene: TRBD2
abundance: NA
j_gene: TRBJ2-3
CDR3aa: CSAPLAGGVVRTDTQYF
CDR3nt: TGCAGTGCTCCTCTAGCGGGAGGGGTGGTCCGCACAGATACGCAGTATTTT

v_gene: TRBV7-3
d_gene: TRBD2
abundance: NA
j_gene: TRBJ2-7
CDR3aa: CASSRSSHSGSLYF
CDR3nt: TGTGCCAGCAGCCGATCGAGCCATAGCGGGAGTCTTTACTTC

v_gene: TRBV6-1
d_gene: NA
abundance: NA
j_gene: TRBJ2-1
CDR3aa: CASKYGGSYNEQFF
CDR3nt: TGTGCCAGCAAATATGGGGGCTCCTACAATGAGCAGTTCTTC

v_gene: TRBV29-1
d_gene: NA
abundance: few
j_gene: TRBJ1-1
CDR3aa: CSVARGYEAFF
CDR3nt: TGCAGCGTTGCACGGGGATATGAAGCTTTCTTT

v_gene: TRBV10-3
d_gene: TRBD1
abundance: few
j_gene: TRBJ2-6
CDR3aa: CAIQGAGANVLTF
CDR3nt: TGTGCCATACAGGGGGCTGGGGCCAACGTCCTGACTTTC

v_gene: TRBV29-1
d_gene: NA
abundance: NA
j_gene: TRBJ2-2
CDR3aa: CSVGRDTKNTGELFF
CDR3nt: TGCAGCGTTGGCCGTGACACCAAGAACACCGGGGAGCTGTTTTTT

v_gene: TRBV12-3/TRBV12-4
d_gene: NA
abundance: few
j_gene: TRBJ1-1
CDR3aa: CASGTARGTEAFF
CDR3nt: TGTGCCAGCGGGACCGCGAGGGGCACTGAAGCTTTCTTT

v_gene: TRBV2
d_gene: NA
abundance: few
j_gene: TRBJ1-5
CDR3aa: CASSDVYSNQPQHF
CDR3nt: TGTGCCAGCAGTGATGTTTATAGCAATCAGCCCCAGCATTTT

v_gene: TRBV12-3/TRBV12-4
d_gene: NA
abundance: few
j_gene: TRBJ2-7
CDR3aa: CASSTLTYEQYF
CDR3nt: TGTGCCAGCAGCACACTTACCTACGAGCAGTACTTC

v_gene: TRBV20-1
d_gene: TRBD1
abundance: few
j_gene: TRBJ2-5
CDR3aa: CSADLGQGDAQYF
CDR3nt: TGCAGTGCTGACCTTGGGCAGGGGGATGCCCAGTACTTC

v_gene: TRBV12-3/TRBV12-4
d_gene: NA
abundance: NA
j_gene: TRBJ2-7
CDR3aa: CASSPFREQYF
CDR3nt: TGTGCCAGCAGCCCCTTTAGGGAGCAGTACTTC

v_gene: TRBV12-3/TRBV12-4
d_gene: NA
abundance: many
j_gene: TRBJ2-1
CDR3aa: CASSFRSGRYNEQFF
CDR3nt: TGTGCCAGCAGTTTTAGGAGCGGACGGTACAATGAGCAGTTCTTC

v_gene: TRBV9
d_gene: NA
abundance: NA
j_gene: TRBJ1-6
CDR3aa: CASSTTGLRNSPLHF
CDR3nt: TGTGCCAGCAGCACCACAGGTCTGCGGAATTCACCCCTCCACTTT

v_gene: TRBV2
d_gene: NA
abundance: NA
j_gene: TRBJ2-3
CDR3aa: CASSSALRGVTDTQYF
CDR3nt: TGTGCCAGCAGTTCCGCCCTTAGAGGAGTCACAGATACGCAGTATTTT

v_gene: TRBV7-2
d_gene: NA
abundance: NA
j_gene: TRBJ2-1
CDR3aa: CASSLRGRGNIEQFF
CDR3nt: TGTGCCAGCAGCTTAAGGGGGCGGGGGAATATCGAGCAGTTCTTC

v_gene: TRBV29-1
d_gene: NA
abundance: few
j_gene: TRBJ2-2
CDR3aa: CSVRGAGELFF
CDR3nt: TGCAGCGTTCGGGGTGCCGGGGAGCTGTTTTTT

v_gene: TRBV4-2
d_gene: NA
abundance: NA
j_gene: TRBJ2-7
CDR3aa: CASSPRSGSEQYF
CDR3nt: TGTGCCAGCAGCCCCCGCTCAGGGTCCGAGCAGTACTTC

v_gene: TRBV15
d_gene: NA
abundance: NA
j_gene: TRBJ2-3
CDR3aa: CATSRDFKGGGAHTQYF
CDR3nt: TGTGCCACCAGCAGAGATTTCAAAGGTGGAGGGGCCCATACGCAGTATTTT

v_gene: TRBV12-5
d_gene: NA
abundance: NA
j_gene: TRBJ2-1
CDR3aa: CANVLFGRVLDEQFF
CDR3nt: TGTGCTAATGTCCTTTTTGGCAGGGTCCTGGATGAGCAGTTCTTC

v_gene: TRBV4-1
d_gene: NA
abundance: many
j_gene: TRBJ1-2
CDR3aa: CASSQVVTLRQDYGYTF
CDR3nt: TGCGCCAGCAGCCAAGTGGTTACCTTGAGACAGGACTATGGCTACACCTTC

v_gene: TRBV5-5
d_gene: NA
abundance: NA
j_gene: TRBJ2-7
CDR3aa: CASSFGASYEQYF
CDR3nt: TGTGCCAGCAGCTTCGGGGCAAGCTACGAGCAGTACTTC

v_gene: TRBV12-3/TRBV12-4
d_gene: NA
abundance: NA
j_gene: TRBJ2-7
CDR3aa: CASSFGNPYEQYF
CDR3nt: TGTGCCAGCAGTTTTGGGAACCCCTACGAGCAGTACTTC

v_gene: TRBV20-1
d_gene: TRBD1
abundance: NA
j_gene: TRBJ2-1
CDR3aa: CSATGTGGRNEQFF
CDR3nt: TGCAGTGCTACCGGGACAGGGGGCCGAAATGAGCAGTTCTTC

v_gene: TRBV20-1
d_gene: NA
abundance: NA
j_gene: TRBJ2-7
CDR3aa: CSARWMKSYEQYF
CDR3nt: TGCAGTGCTAGGTGGATGAAATCCTACGAGCAGTACTTC

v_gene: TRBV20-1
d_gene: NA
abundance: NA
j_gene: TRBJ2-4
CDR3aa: CSANGAGVKNIQYF
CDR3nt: TGCAGTGCAAACGGGGCAGGAGTGAAAAACATTCAGTACTTC

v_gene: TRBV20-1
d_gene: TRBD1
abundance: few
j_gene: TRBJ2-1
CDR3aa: CSARTGSYNEQFF
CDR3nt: TGCAGTGCAAGGACAGGCTCCTACAATGAGCAGTTCTTC

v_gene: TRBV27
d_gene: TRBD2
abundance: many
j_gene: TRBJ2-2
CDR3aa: CASSLYAGESGELFF
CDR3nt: TGTGCCAGCAGTTTATATGCGGGAGAATCCGGGGAGCTGTTTTTT

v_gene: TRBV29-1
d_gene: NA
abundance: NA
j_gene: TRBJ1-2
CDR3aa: CSVADRNYGYTF
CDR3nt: TGCAGCGTCGCGGACAGAAACTATGGCTACACCTTC

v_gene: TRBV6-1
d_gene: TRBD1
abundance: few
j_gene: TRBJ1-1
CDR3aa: CASSVTGGITEAFF
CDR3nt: TGTGCCAGCAGTGTGACAGGGGGCATCACTGAAGCTTTCTTT

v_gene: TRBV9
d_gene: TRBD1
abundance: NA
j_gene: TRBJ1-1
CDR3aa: CASSRGTGRLDTEAFF
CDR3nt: TGTGCCAGCAGTCGTGGGACAGGGAGACTGGACACTGAAGCTTTCTTT

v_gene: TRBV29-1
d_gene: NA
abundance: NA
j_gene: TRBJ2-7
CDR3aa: CSVEEVSDSSYEQYF
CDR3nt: TGCAGCGTTGAAGAAGTCTCGGACAGCTCCTACGAGCAGTACTTC

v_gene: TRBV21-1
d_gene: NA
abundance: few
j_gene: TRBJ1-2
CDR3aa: CASSTVRGAGGYTF
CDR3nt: TGTGCCAGCAGCACGGTCAGGGGGGCGGGTGGCTACACCTTC

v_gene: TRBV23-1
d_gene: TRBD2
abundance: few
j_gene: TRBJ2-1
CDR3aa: CASSLETGTSNEQFF
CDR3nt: TGCGCCAGCAGTCTCGAAACCGGGACTAGCAATGAGCAGTTCTTC

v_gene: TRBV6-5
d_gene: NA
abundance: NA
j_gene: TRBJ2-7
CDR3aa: CASSYSVGRTYEQYF
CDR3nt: TGTGCCAGCAGTTACTCGGTAGGGCGGACCTACGAGCAGTACTTC

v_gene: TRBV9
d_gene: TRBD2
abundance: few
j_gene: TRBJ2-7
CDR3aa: CASSVGTGGLYEQYF
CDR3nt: TGTGCCAGCAGCGTAGGTACGGGGGGGCTATACGAGCAGTACTTC

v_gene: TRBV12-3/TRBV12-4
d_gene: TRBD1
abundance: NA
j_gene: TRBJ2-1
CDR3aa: CASSARRQGALNEQFF
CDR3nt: TGTGCCAGCAGCGCAAGAAGACAGGGGGCGTTGAATGAGCAGTTCTTC

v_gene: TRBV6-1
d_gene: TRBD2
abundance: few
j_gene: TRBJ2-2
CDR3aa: CASFSPSGRSGELFF
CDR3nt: TGTGCCAGCTTTTCCCCGAGCGGGAGATCCGGGGAGCTGTTTTTT

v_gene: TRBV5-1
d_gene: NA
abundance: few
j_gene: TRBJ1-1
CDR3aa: CASTLGRGGTEAFF
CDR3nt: TGCGCCAGCACCCTAGGGAGGGGGGGGACTGAAGCTTTCTTT

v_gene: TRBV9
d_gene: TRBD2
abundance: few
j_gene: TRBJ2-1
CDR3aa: CASGLAGGPRDEQFF
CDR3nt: TGTGCCAGCGGGTTAGCGGGAGGGCCACGCGATGAGCAGTTCTTC

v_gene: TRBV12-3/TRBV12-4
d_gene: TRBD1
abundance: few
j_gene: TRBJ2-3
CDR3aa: CASSSSLISGGRNTQYF
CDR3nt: TGTGCCAGCAGTTCAAGCCTAATATCAGGGGGCAGGAATACGCAGTATTTT

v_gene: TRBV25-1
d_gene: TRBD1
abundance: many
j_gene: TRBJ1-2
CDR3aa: CASSHRGPNYGYTF
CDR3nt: TGTGCCAGCAGCCACAGGGGACCTAACTATGGCTACACCTTC

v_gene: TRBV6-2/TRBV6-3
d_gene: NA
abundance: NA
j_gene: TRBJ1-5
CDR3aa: CASSNRKSGPQHF
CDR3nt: TGTGCCAGCAGCAACAGGAAATCAGGGCCCCAGCATTTT

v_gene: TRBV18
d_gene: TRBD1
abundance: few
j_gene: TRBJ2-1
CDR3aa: CASSPFAQGAYNEQFF
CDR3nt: TGTGCCAGCTCACCATTCGCACAGGGGGCCTACAATGAGCAGTTCTTC

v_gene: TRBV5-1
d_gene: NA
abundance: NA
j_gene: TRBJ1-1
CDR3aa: CASSSNGAGAEAFF
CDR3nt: TGCGCCAGCAGCTCGAACGGGGCCGGGGCTGAAGCTTTCTTT

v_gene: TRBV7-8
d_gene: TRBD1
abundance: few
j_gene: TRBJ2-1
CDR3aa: CASSLNRVRGSGSYNEQFF
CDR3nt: TGTGCCAGCAGCTTAAATAGGGTCAGGGGGTCTGGTTCCTACAATGAGCAGTTCTTC

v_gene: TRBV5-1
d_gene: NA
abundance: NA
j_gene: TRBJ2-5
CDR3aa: CASSPEGFGETQYF
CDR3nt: TGCGCCAGCAGCCCGGAGGGGTTTGGGGAGACCCAGTACTTC

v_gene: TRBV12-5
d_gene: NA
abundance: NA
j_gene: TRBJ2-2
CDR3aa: CASGLVRGGPLGFNTGELFF
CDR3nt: TGTGCTAGTGGTTTGGTACGGGGTGGCCCTCTTGGGTTCAACACCGGGGAGCTGTTTTTT

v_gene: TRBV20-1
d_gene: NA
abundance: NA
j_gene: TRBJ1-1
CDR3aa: CSAQWGVLNTEAFF
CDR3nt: TGCAGTGCGCAATGGGGGGTTTTGAACACTGAAGCTTTCTTT

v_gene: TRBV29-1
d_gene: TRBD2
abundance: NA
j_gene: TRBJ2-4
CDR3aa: CSVGSGTKNIQYF
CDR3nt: TGCAGCGTGGGTAGCGGGACCAAAAACATTCAGTACTTC

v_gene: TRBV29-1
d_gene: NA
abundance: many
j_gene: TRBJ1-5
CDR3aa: CSVGGTEHSNQPQHF
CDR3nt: TGCAGCGTTGGTGGCACGGAACATAGCAATCAGCCCCAGCATTTT

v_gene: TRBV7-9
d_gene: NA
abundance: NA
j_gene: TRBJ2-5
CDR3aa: CANPPQALGGETQYF
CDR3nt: TGTGCCAACCCACCACAGGCTCTAGGCGGGGAGACCCAGTACTTC

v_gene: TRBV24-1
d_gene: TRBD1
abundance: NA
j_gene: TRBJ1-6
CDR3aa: CATSDLGQGYNSPLHF
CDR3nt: TGTGCCACCAGTGATTTGGGACAGGGGTATAATTCACCCCTCCACTTT

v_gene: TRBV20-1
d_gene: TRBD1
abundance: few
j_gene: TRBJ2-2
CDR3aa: CSARDRDRANTGELFF
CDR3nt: TGCAGTGCTAGAGACCGGGACAGGGCGAACACCGGGGAGCTGTTTTTT

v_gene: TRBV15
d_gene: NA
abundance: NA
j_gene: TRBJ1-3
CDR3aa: CATSREVGVDGNTIYF
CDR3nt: TGTGCCACCAGCAGAGAAGTGGGGGTTGATGGAAACACCATATATTTT

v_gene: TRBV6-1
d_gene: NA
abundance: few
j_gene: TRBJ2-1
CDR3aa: CASSRPSVGELGEQFF
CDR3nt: TGTGCCAGCAGTAGGCCCTCGGTTGGAGAGCTGGGTGAGCAGTTCTTC

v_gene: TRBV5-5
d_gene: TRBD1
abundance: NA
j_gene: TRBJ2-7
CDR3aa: CASSLAPGGYEQYF
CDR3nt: TGTGCCAGCAGCTTGGCCCCAGGGGGTTACGAGCAGTACTTC

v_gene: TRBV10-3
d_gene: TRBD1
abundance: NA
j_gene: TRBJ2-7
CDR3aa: CAISAWTGKRYEQYF
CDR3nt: TGTGCCATCAGTGCCTGGACAGGCAAAAGGTACGAGCAGTACTTC

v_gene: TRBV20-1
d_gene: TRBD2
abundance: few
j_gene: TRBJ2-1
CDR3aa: CSAGGFGGGVFAEQFF
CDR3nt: TGCAGTGCTGGGGGGTTCGGGGGAGGGGTTTTTGCTGAGCAGTTCTTC

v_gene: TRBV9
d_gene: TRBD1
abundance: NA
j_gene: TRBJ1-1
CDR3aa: CASSPILPGQGNTEAFF
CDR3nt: TGTGCCAGCAGCCCCATCCTTCCGGGACAGGGGAACACTGAAGCTTTCTTT